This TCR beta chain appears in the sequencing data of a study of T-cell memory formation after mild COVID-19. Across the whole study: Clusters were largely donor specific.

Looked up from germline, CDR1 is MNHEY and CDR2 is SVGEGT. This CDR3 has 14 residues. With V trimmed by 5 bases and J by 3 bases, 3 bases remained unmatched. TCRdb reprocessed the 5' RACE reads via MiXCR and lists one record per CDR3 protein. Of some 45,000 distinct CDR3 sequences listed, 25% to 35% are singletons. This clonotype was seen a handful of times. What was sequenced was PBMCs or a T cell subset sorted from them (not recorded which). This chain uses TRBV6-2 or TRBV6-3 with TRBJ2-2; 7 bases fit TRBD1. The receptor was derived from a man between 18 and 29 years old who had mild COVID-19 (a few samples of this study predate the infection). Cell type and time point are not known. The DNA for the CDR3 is TGTGCCAGCAGTATTGGACAGGACACCGGGGAGCTGTTTTTT. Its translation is CASSIGQDTGELFF.